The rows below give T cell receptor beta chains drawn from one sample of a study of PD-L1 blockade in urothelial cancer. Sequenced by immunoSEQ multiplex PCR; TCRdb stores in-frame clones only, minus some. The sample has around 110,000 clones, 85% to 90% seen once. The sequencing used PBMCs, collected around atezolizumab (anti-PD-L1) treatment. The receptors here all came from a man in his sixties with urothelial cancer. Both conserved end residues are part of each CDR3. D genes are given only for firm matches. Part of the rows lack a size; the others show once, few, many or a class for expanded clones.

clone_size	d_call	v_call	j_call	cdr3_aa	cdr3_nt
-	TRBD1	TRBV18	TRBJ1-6	CASSPAGTVVNSPLHF	TGTGCCAGCTCGCCCGCCGGGACAGTGGTCAATTCACCCCTCCACTTT
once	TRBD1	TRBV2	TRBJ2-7	CASSVFSTGSHEQYF	TGTGCCAGCAGTGTATTTTCGACAGGGTCCCACGAGCAGTACTTC
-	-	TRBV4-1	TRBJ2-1	CASSQAGYNEQFF	TGCGCCAGCAGCCAAGCGGGGTACAATGAGCAGTTCTTC
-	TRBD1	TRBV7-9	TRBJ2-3	CASSLGQGRDTQYF	TGTGCCAGCAGCCTCGGACAGGGGCGCGATACGCAGTATTTT
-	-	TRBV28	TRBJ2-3	CASTRAGDTQYF	TGTGCCAGCACACGAGCAGGGGATACGCAGTATTTT
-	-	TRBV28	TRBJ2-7	CASSELGRGHEQYF	TGTGCCAGCTCGGAACTGGGCAGGGGACACGAGCAGTACTTC
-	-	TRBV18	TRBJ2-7	CASSPRESYEQYF	TGTGCCAGCTCACCACGAGAGAGCTACGAGCAGTACTTC
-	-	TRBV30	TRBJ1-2	CAWSIDSGMDGYTF	TGTGCCTGGAGTATCGACTCGGGGATGGATGGCTACACCTTC
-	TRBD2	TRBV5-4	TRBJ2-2	CASSSGTSNTGELFF	TGTGCCAGCAGCTCCGGGACTAGCAACACCGGGGAGCTGTTTTTT
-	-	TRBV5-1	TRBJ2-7	CASSLRGSYEQYF	TGCGCCAGCAGCTTGCGGGGTTCCTACGAGCAGTACTTC
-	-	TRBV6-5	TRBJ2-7	CASSFDPGLSYEQYF	TGTGCCAGCAGTTTTGACCCGGGTTTGTCCTACGAGCAGTACTTC
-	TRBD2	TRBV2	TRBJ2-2	CASISGVGTGELFF	TGTGCCAGCATTAGCGGGGTGGGAACCGGGGAGCTGTTTTTT
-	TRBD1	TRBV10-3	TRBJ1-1	CATFTGQGNTEAFF	TGTGCCACCTTCACGGGACAGGGGAACACTGAAGCTTTCTTT
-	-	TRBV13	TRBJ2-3	CASTLTRGSADTQYF	TGTGCCAGCACCTTAACGCGGGGAAGCGCAGATACGCAGTATTTT
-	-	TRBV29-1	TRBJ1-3	CSVAGSGNTIYF	TGCAGCGTTGCGGGTTCTGGAAACACCATATATTTT
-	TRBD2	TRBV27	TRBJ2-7	CASSPRTSGTTPYEQYF	TGTGCCAGCAGTCCACGGACTAGCGGGACTACTCCCTACGAGCAGTACTTC
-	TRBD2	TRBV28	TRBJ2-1	CASTRLAVNEQFF	TGTGCCAGCACTCGACTAGCGGTCAATGAGCAGTTCTTC
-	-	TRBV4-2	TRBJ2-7	CASSQDEENEQYF	TGTGCCAGCAGCCAAGATGAAGAGAACGAGCAGTACTTC
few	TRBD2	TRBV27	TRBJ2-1	CASSLEREVPDEQFF	TGTGCCAGCAGTTTAGAGCGGGAGGTCCCCGATGAGCAGTTCTTC
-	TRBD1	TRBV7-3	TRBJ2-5	CASSLAQGAWETQYF	TGTGCCAGCAGCTTGGCTCAGGGGGCATGGGAGACCCAGTACTTC
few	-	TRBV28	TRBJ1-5	CASTSGNQPQHF	TGTGCCAGCACTTCGGGCAATCAGCCCCAGCATTTT
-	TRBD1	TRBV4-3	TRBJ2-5	CASSQAQGASETQYF	TGCGCCAGCAGCCAGGCTCAGGGGGCCTCGGAGACCCAGTACTTC
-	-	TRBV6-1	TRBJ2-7	CASTLRGTGPYEQYF	TGTGCCAGCACACTGCGGGGGACAGGCCCCTACGAGCAGTACTTC
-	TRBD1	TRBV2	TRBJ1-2	CASIEAVGGRGYTF	TGTGCCAGCATAGAGGCGGTAGGGGGCCGTGGCTACACCTTC
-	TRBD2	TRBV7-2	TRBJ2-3	CASSLSGTSGQDTQYF	TGTGCCAGCAGCTTATCCGGGACTAGCGGGCAAGATACGCAGTATTTT
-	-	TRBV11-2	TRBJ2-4	CASRGEWGRQAKNIQYF	TGTGCCAGCCGGGGAGAATGGGGGCGTCAAGCCAAAAACATTCAGTACTTC
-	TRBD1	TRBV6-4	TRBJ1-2	CASSDSRQGSNYGYTF	TGTGCCAGCAGTGACTCGCGACAGGGTAGTAACTATGGCTACACCTTC
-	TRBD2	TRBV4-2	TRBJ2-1	CASSQAAGGQNEQFF	TGTGCCAGCAGCCAAGCTGCGGGGGGGCAAAATGAGCAGTTCTTC
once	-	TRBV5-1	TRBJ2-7	CASSFGGSTYEQYF	TGCGCCAGCAGCTTCGGGGGTTCTACCTACGAGCAGTACTTC
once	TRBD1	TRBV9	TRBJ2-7	CASSMGTGVSYEQYF	TGTGCCAGCAGCATGGGGACAGGGGTCTCCTACGAGCAGTACTTC
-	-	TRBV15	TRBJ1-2	CATSRGRRGGYGYTF	TGTGCCACCAGCAGAGGGCGCCGCGGTGGCTATGGCTACACCTTC
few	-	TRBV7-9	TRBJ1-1	CASSEGLEGTEAFF	TGTGCCAGCAGCGAGGGCCTCGAAGGGACTGAAGCTTTCTTT
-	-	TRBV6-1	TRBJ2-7	CASWGGHFSYEQYF	TGTGCCAGTTGGGGGGGACACTTCTCCTACGAGCAGTACTTC
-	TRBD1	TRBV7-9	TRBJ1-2	CASSFGTDTNYGYTF	TGTGCCAGCAGCTTTGGGACAGACACTAACTATGGCTACACCTTC
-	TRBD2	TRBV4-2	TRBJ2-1	CASSQDGLAGGYNEQFF	TGTGCCAGCAGCCAAGATGGGCTAGCGGGGGGTTACAATGAGCAGTTCTTC
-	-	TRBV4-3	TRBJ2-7	CASSQYSGGAYEQYF	TGCGCCAGCAGCCAATACTCTGGAGGTGCCTACGAGCAGTACTTC
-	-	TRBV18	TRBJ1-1	CASSRENRERRNTEAFF	TGTGCCAGCTCACGGGAAAACAGGGAAAGAAGGAACACTGAAGCTTTCTTT